Below are 14 T cell receptor beta chains sequenced from a single sample in a study of blood T cell repertoires in COVID-19. Sequencing used immunoSEQ multiplex PCR; TCRdb keeps in-frame clones, though not all of them. Of about 54,000 clones in the sample, around 83% were seen once. The sample was peripheral blood. The receptors were gathered from a woman in her fifties or sixties with acute or convalescent COVID-19.

The rearrangement joins TRBV18 to TRBJ2-2, with a possible D match to TRBD1 (5 bases). The CDR3 totals 15 residues. Germline assignment: CDR1 KGHSH and CDR2 LQKENI. Trimming left V 3 bases short and J 1 base short, with 9 bases between. This CDR3 is CASSPQTGNTGELFF. In DNA form, the CDR3 reads TGTGCCAGCTCACCCCAAACAGGGAACACCGGGGAGCTGTTTTTT. Drawing the rest from reference TRBV18 and TRBJ2-2, the complete variable domain is NAGVMQNPRHLVRRRGQEARLRCSPMKGHSHVYWYRQLPEEGLKFMVYLQKENIIDESGMPKERFSAEFPKEGPSILRIQQVVRGDSAAYFCASSPQTGNTGELFFGEGSRLTVL.

This chain uses TRBV7-2 with TRBJ1-5; D unresolved. The germline V gene encodes CDR1 SGHTA and CDR2 FQGNSA. This CDR3 spans 15 amino acids. The V end lost 2 bases, the J end lost 3 bases, and 11 bases lay between the germline ends. The CDR3 spells CASSLSQSSNQPQHF. The CDR3 DNA sequence: TGTGCCAGCAGCTTATCGCAGTCATCCAATCAGCCCCAGCATTTT.

CDR3 residues: CASRRGGVRGTIYF. The CDR3 nucleotides are TGTGCCAGCAGACGAGGGGGTGTCAGAGGCACCATATATTTT. The J gene is TRBJ1-3, the V gene TRBV6-5; D perhaps matches TRBD1 (6 bases). V lost 6 bases and J lost 9, with 18 bases in between. The CDR3 is 14 residues long. Germline CDR1 reads MNHEY; CDR2 reads SVGAGI.

The chain combines TRBV9 with TRBJ2-5; D perhaps matches TRBD1 (6 bases). The germline V and J ends were trimmed by 0 bases and 1 base, with 10 bases remaining between them. Germline V gives CDR1 SGDLS, CDR2 YYNGEE. This CDR3 is 15 amino acids long. Written as DNA, the CDR3 is TGTGCCAGCAGCGTAGGGACAGTAGTCCAAGAGACCCAGTACTTC. As protein: CASSVGTVVQETQYF. Using reference TRBV9 and TRBJ2-5 for the parts outside the CDR3, the full variable domain is DSGVTQTPKHLITATGQRVTLRCSPRSGDLSVYWYQQSLDQGLQFLIQYYNGEERAKGNILERFSAQQFPDLHSELNLSSLELGDSALYFCASSVGTVVQETQYFGPGTRLLVL.

This clone was recorded once. The chain has TRBV19 and TRBJ1-2, with D tentatively TRBD1 (6 bases). Trimming shortened V by 1 base and J by 8 bases, and 11 bases separated the two germline ends. CDR1 and CDR2 from the germline V gene are LNHDA and SQIVND (reference sequence). This CDR3 is 13 amino acids long. The CDR3 region is CASSIVQGRGYTF. For the CDR3, the DNA is TGTGCCAGTAGTATAGTACAGGGCCGCGGCTACACCTTC.

The chain combines TRBV4-1 with TRBJ2-7; D might be TRBD1 (5 bases). V was cut by 1 base and J by 1 base, with 8 bases left in between. The V gene's germline CDR1 is MGHRA and CDR2 YSYEKL. The CDR3 has 14 amino acids. Written as DNA, the CDR3 is TGCGCCAGCAGCCAAGTCACAGGTTCCTACGAGCAGTACTTC. Its protein is CASSQVTGSYEQYF.

The rearrangement joins TRBV5-1 to TRBJ2-5, with TRBD2 matching over 12 bases. CDR3 size: 15 residues. The trim removed 6 bases at V and 4 bases at J, leaving 7 bases unmatched. CDR1 SGHRS and CDR2 YFSETQ come from the germline V gene. The CDR3 bases are TGCGCCAGCAAATCCCTAGCGGGAGGGCGAGAGACCCAGTACTTC. This translates into CASKSLAGGRETQYF.

The gene calls are TRBV6-1 and TRBJ1-5, with D uncertain. Germline lookup yields CDR1 MNHNS and CDR2 SASEGT. Trimming removed 0 bases from V and 7 bases from J, with 4 bases in between. This CDR3 has 12 amino acids. CDR3 in amino acids: CASSEARQPQHF. The CDR3 DNA reads TGTGCCAGCAGTGAAGCGCGCCAGCCCCAGCATTTT.

V is TRBV30 and J is TRBJ2-7; D unresolved. The ends were cut back, 3 bases at V and 3 bases at J, with 9 bases in the middle. CDR1 and CDR2 from the germline V gene are GTSNPN and SVGIG (reference sequence). CDR3 length: 12 amino acids. The CDR3 DNA follows: TGTGCCTGGAGACGAAACAACTACGAGCAGTACTTC. As protein: CAWRRNNYEQYF.

The CDR3 loop is CASSLEVTSGVSTGELFF. CDR3 nucleotide sequence: TGTGCCAGCAGCTTGGAGGTGACTAGCGGAGTTTCCACCGGGGAGCTGTTTTTT. This chain joins TRBV5-4 and TRBJ2-2; TRBD2 matches at 9 bases. The CDR3 has 18 residues. Per the germline V gene, CDR1 is SGHNT and CDR2 is YYREEE (reference sequence). V lost 0 bases and J lost 4; bases outside the gene matches: 10.

The chain couples TRBV28 to TRBJ1-1; D unclear. The CDR3 runs to 13 residues. The germline gives CDR1 MDHEN, CDR2 SYDVKM. V lost 3 bases, J lost 0 bases, and 5 bases lay in between. This CDR3 is CASSLPVNTEAFF. In DNA form, the CDR3 reads TGTGCCAGCAGTTTGCCGGTGAACACTGAAGCTTTCTTT. Together with reference TRBV28 and TRBJ1-1, the CDR3 gives the full variable domain: DVKVTQSSRYLVKRTGEKVFLECVQDMDHENMFWYRQDPGLGLRLIYFSYDVKMKEKGDIPEGYSVSREKKERFSLILESASTNQTSMYLCASSLPVNTEAFFGQGTRLTVV.

This chain uses TRBV3-1 (or the pseudogene TRBV3-2) with TRBJ2-5, with 7 bases matching TRBD1. The CDR3 consists of 15 residues. The germline V gene encodes CDR1 LGHDT and CDR2 YNNKEL (reference sequence). The trim removed 5 bases at V and 5 bases at J, leaving 11 bases unmatched. The CDR3 spells CASSSRDRGWETQYF. The CDR3 DNA reads as TGTGCCAGCAGCTCCCGGGACAGAGGTTGGGAGACCCAGTACTTC.

This clone was seen more than once but under ten times. V is TRBV9 and J is TRBJ2-5; 10 nucleotides line up with TRBD1. The CDR3 extends over 17 amino acids. Per germline, CDR1 SGDLS and CDR2 YYNGEE. The ends lost 4 bases at V and 4 bases at J; junction bases unmatched: 13. The CDR3 loop reads CASSPHPSGTGVETQYF. The CDR3 DNA reads TGTGCCAGCAGCCCCCATCCTAGTGGGACAGGGGTAGAGACCCAGTACTTC.

The V gene is TRBV5-6, the J gene TRBJ1-2; 7 bases are shared with TRBD1. Trimming at V came to 4 bases and at J to 3 bases, leaving 6 bases not matched to a gene. This CDR3 comprises 14 residues. The V gene's germline CDR1 is SGHDT and CDR2 YYEEEE. The CDR3 reads CASSQLDRDYGYTF. For the CDR3, the DNA is TGTGCCAGCAGCCAACTCGACAGGGACTATGGCTACACCTTC.